The 10 T cell receptor beta chains below all came from one sample that was sequenced in a study of post-analysis software for immune sequencing data. cDNA libraries of TCR beta carried unique molecular identifiers. TCRdb redid the calling of the PCR reads with MiXCR, one entry per CDR3 protein. The data contain about 540,000 distinct CDR3 sequences, around a third of them seen just once; the ten biggest clones take up 6%. Study-wide findings and caveats: Included in a set of roughly five TRBV segments more frequent in patients than controls were TRBV5-6, TRBV5-1 and TRBV20-1.

Their antigen targets remain unknown. The sample consisted of blood. Receptors were obtained from a girl aged 2-17 years with multiple sclerosis.

CDR3 residues: CASSLRGLAAETQYF. CDR3 in DNA: TGCGCCAGCAGCTTGAGAGGCCTAGCGGCAGAGACCCAGTACTTC. The chain joins TRBV5-1 to TRBJ2-5, with 7 nucleotides matching TRBD2. The CDR3 totals 15 residues. V was pared by 1 base and J by 4 bases, with 7 bases of the junction left unmatched. Germline V CDR1 and CDR2: SGHRS, YFSETQ.

In this sample, this clonotype turned up a few times. The chain joins TRBV20-1 to TRBJ2-1, with a tentative D call TRBD1 (6 bases). This CDR3 has 15 residues. V gave up 6 bases and J gave up 5 bases, with 20 bases separating them. Germline V lookup: CDR1 DFQATT, CDR2 SNEGSKA (reference sequence). CDR3 DNA: TGCAGTGCCCCGGCGACTTTGGGGGCGAACAATGAGCAGTTCTTC. It codes for CSAPATLGANNEQFF.

A few counts support this clonotype. V is TRBV29-1 and J is TRBJ2-5, with TRBD2 as a possible D gene (6 bases). This CDR3 is built from 14 residues. V was cut by 5 bases and J by 3 bases, with 16 bases left in between. The germline CDR1 and CDR2 sequences are SQVTM and ANQGSEA. The CDR3 here is CSVPRGAREETQYF. In DNA, the CDR3 is TGCAGCGTTCCCCGCGGGGCGAGGGAAGAGACCCAGTACTTC.

A single count supports this clonotype. V is TRBV5-6 and J is TRBJ2-1; D is uncertain. The germline V gene has CDR1 SGHDT and CDR2 YYEEEE. V gave up 3 bases and J gave up 4 bases, with 11 bases separating them. The CDR3 runs to 14 residues. The CDR3 coding sequence is TGTGCCAGCAGCTGTTTCGCTGGATACAATGAGCAGTTCTTC. This sequence encodes CASSCFAGYNEQFF.

This clonotype occurred a few times. The chain has TRBV3-1 and TRBJ2-3, with D hard to call. V lost 0 bases to trimming and J lost 2 bases, with 6 bases between them. This CDR3 comprises 14 residues. Germline V lookup: CDR1 LGHDT, CDR2 YNNKEL (reference sequence). The CDR3 DNA reads TGTGCCAGCAGCCAAGATCTGAACACAGATACGCAGTATTTT. Protein product: CASSQDLNTDTQYF.

The V gene is TRBV11-2, the J gene TRBJ1-2; possible D gene TRBD1, 5 bases. Per the germline V gene, CDR1 is SGHAT and CDR2 is FQNNGV. Trimming removed 5 bases from V and 8 bases from J, with 12 bases in between. The CDR3 extends over 12 amino acids. CDR3 in amino acids: CASSLKGRGYTF. CDR3 nucleotide sequence: TGTGCCAGCAGCCTAAAGGGGAGAGGCTACACCTTC.

The V gene is TRBV7-2, the J gene TRBJ2-3; 13 bases fit TRBD2. Per the germline V gene, CDR1 is SGHTA and CDR2 is FQGNSA. The CDR3 runs to 16 residues. With 5 bases clipped from V and 3 bases from J, the junction kept 5 bases outside the gene matches. CDR3 nucleotides: TGTGCCAGCAGCCCTGGACTAGCGGGGGCTACAGATACGCAGTATTTT. Translation gives CASSPGLAGATDTQYF. Drawing the rest from reference TRBV7-2 and TRBJ2-3, the complete variable domain is GAGVSQSPSNKVTEKGKDVELRCDPISGHTALYWYRQSLGQGLEFLIYFQGNSAPDKSGLPSDRFSAERTGGSVSTLTIQRTQQEDSAVYLCASSPGLAGATDTQYFGPGTRLTVL.

A few counts support this clonotype. The chain recombines TRBV3-1 with TRBJ2-7; 7 positions agree with TRBD1. The J call may be wrong; the DNA end is better matched by TRBJ2-5. The CDR3 totals 15 residues. Per germline, CDR1 LGHDT and CDR2 YNNKEL (reference sequence). CDR3 DNA: TGTGCCAGCAGCCCGGGACAGCGCTCAGAGGAGACCCAGTACTTC. Residues: CASSPGQRSEETQYF.

The chain carries TRBV5-5 and TRBJ1-2; possible D gene TRBD1, 6 bases. The V gene lost 6 bases and the J gene lost 0 bases, with 9 bases spanning the gap. Per germline, CDR1 SGHKS and CDR2 YYEKEE (reference sequence). The CDR3 is 13 amino acids. The CDR3 nucleotides read TGTGCCAGCAATCGACAGGCTAACTATGGCTACACCTTC. This encodes CASNRQANYGYTF.

The V and J genes are TRBV7-3 and TRBJ2-3; 9 bases align to TRBD1. V lost 5 bases, J lost 5 bases, and 8 bases stayed unmatched. The CDR3 spans 15 residues. Looked up from germline, CDR1 is SGHTA and CDR2 is FQGTGA. The DNA for the CDR3 is TGTGCCAGCAGCCACCGGACAGGGGTCATAGATACGCAGTATTTT. The encoded protein is CASSHRTGVIDTQYF. Full variable domain (remainder filled in from reference TRBV7-3 and TRBJ2-3): GAGVSQTPSNKVTEKGKYVELRCDPISGHTALYWYRQSLGQGPEFLIYFQGTGAADDSGLPNDRFFAVRPEGSVSTLKIQRTERGDSAVYLCASSHRTGVIDTQYFGPGTRLTVL.